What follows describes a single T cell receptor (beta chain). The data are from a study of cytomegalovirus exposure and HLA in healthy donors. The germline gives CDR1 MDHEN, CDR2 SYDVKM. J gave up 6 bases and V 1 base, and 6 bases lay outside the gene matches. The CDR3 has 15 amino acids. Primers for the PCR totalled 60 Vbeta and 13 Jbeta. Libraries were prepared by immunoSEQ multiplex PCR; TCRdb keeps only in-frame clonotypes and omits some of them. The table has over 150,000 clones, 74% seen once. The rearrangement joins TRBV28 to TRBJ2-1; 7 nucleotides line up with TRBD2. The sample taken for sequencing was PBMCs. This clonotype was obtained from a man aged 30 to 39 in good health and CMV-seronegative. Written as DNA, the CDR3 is TGTGCCAGCAGTTTATCCAGCGGGGAGACCAATGAGCAGTTCTTC. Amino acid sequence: CASSLSSGETNEQFF.